Below are 11 T cell receptor beta chains sequenced from a single sample in a study of blood T cell repertoires in COVID-19. The protocol was immunoSEQ multiplex PCR, while the TCRdb copy is restricted to in-frame clones and leaves out a portion. In the table there are about 180,000 clones, roughly 86% of which are singletons. Input material: peripheral blood. These receptor sequences come from a man between 35 and 55 years old with active or convalescent COVID-19.

Of note for this clone: Other DNA sequences of this sample code for an identical CDR3. This sequence joins TRBV6-5 and TRBJ2-7, with a possible D match to TRBD1 (7 bases). This CDR3 contains 15 residues. CDR1 is MNHEY, CDR2 SVGAGI, per germline. V was trimmed by 0 bases and J by 2 bases, leaving 11 bases between them. The CDR3 region has the DNA TGTGCCAGCAGTTACTCGCGGGACAGAACCTACGAGCAGTACTTC. This sequence encodes CASSYSRDRTYEQYF.

This chain uses TRBV19 with TRBJ1-6, with D tentatively TRBD1 (6 bases). The CDR3 is made up of 16 amino acids. V was pared by 3 bases and J by 5 bases, with 14 bases between. The germline gives CDR1 LNHDA, CDR2 SQIVND (reference sequence). This CDR3 is CASSIGNRVDNSPLHF. DNA of the CDR3: TGTGCCAGTAGTATTGGGAACAGGGTGGATAATTCACCCCTCCACTTT.

V gene TRBV30 combines with J gene TRBJ2-7; the match to TRBD1 covers 11 bases. Germline V gene lookup returns CDR1 GTSNPN and CDR2 SVGIG (reference sequence). Trimming at V came to 2 bases and at J to 5 bases, leaving 2 bases not matched to a gene. CDR3 size: 13 residues. The CDR3 DNA is TGTGCCTGGAGTAGGACAGGGGGCGACGAGCAGTACTTC. Translation gives CAWSRTGGDEQYF.

This chain uses TRBV30 with TRBJ1-1; 7 nucleotides align to TRBD1. After removal of 4 bases from V and 1 base from J, the junction contained 6 bases not matched to a gene. The CDR3 spans 14 residues. Per the germline V gene, CDR1 is GTSNPN and CDR2 is SVGIG (reference sequence). The CDR3 spells CAWITGARNTEAFF. Here the CDR3 DNA reads TGTGCCTGGATCACAGGGGCCCGGAACACTGAAGCTTTCTTT.

The V call is TRBV3-1 (or the pseudogene TRBV3-2), the J call TRBJ2-3, with 8 bases matching TRBD2. The germline V gene has CDR1 LGHDT and CDR2 YNNKEL (reference sequence). This CDR3 has 18 amino acids. The V gene end was trimmed by 4 bases and the J gene end by 1 base; junction bases not matched to a gene: 13. CDR3 DNA sequence: TGTGCCAGCAGCCCATGGGGGGGAGCGGGGGCGGGCACAGATACGCAGTATTTT. This translates into CASSPWGGAGAGTDTQYF.

The chain is built from TRBV4-2 and TRBJ2-1; TRBD2 matches at 13 bases. The CDR3 length is 15 residues. The trim removed 7 bases at V and 6 bases at J, leaving 6 bases unmatched. CDR1 is LGHNA, CDR2 YNFKEQ, per germline. In DNA form, the CDR3 reads TGTGCCAGCAAAACTAGCGGGGGGGAGGTCAATGAGCAGTTCTTC. Amino acids: CASKTSGGEVNEQFF.

This clone is a singleton in its sample. V is TRBV27 and J is TRBJ2-7, with 7 bases matching TRBD2. The CDR3 consists of 15 residues. Per germline, CDR1 MNHEY and CDR2 SMNVEV (reference sequence). V dropped 2 bases and J dropped 2; count of bases not matched to a gene: 6. CDR3 sequence (DNA): TGTGCCAGCAGTTTAAGCGGGGAAGGGACCTACGAGCAGTACTTC. Encoded protein: CASSLSGEGTYEQYF.

For the CDR3, the DNA is TGTGCCAGCAGTGTAAAAAATGAGCAGTTCTTC. It yields the protein CASSVKNEQFF. The rearrangement joins TRBV12-3 or TRBV12-4 to TRBJ2-1; D ambiguous. The CDR3 spans 11 residues. The V end was cut by 5 bases, the J end by 7 bases, with 6 bases between.

The gene calls are TRBV2 and TRBJ2-5, with a weak D call TRBD2 (7 bases). Germline V lookup: CDR1 SNHLY, CDR2 FYNNEI. CDR3 length: 16 residues. The V gene lost 5 bases and the J gene lost 5 bases, with 21 bases spanning the gap. This CDR3 reads CASSRRGGYPRETQYF. The CDR3 coding sequence is TGTGCCAGCAGTAGGAGGGGGGGGTACCCCCGGGAGACCCAGTACTTC. The full variable domain, rest sourced from reference TRBV2 and TRBJ2-5, is EPEVTQTPSHQVTQMGQEVILRCVPISNHLYFYWYRQILGQKVEFLVSFYNNEISEKSEIFDDQFSVERPDGSNFTLKIRSTKLEDSAMYFCASSRRGGYPRETQYFGPGTRLLVL.

The rearrangement uses TRBV14 and TRBJ1-6; D may be TRBD1 (5 bases). Germline V gene sequence: CDR1 SGHDN, CDR2 FVKESK. Trimming left V 0 bases short and J 7 bases short, with 13 bases between. CDR3 length equals 16 residues. CDR3 DNA sequence: TGTGCCAGCAGCCAAGAATCACCAGGGCTAAATTCACCCCTCCACTTT. Translation gives CASSQESPGLNSPLHF.

V and J are TRBV5-1 and TRBJ2-5, with D unresolved. In germline, CDR1 is SGHRS, CDR2 YFSETQ. This CDR3 is 12 amino acids long. V lost 3 bases, J lost 1 base, and 4 bases lay in between. This CDR3 reads CASSYSQETQYF. CDR3 DNA sequence: TGCGCCAGCAGCTACAGCCAAGAGACCCAGTACTTC.